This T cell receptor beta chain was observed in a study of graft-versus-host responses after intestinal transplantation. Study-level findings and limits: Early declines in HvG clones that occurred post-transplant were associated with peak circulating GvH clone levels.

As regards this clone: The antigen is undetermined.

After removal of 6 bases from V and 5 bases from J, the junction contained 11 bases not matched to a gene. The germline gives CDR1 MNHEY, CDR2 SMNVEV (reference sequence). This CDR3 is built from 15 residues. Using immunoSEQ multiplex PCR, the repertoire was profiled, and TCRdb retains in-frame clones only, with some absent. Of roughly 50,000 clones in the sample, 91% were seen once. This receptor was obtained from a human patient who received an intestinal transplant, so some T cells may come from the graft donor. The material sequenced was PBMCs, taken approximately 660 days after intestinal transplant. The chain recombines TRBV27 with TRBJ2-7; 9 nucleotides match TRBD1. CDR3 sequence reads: CASRDRDRDGNEQYF. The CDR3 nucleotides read TGTGCCAGCAGGGACCGGGACAGGGACGGCAACGAGCAGTACTTC.